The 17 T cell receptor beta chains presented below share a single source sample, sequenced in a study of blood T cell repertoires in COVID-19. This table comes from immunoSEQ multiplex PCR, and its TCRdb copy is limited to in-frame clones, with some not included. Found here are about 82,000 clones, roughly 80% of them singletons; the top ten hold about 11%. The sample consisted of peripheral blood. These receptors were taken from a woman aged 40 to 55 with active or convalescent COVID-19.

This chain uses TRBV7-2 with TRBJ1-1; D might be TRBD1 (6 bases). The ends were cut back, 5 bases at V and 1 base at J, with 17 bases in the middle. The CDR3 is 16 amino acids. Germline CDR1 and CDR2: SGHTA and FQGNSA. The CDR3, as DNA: TGTGCCAGCAGCCGTGGGTGGACAGTTGAGAACACTGAAGCTTTCTTT. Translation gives CASSRGWTVENTEAFF.

This CDR3 reads CASSSTLEGEQYF. CDR3 DNA: TGTGCCAGCAGCTCGACCTTGGAGGGCGAGCAGTACTTC. This sequence joins TRBV7-3 and TRBJ2-7; D might be TRBD2 (6 bases). V lost 4 bases, J lost 6 bases, and 13 bases lay in between. The germline gives CDR1 SGHTA, CDR2 FQGTGA. This CDR3 contains 13 residues. Together with reference TRBV7-3 and TRBJ2-7, the CDR3 gives the full variable domain: GAGVSQTPSNKVTEKGKYVELRCDPISGHTALYWYRQSLGQGPEFLIYFQGTGAADDSGLPNDRFFAVRPEGSVSTLKIQRTERGDSAVYLCASSSTLEGEQYFGPGTRLTVT.

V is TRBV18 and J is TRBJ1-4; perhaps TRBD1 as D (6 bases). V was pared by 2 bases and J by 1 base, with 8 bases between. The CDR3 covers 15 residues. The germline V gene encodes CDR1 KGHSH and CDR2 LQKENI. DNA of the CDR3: TGTGCCAGCTCACCATACAGGGAAACTAATGAAAAACTGTTTTTT. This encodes CASSPYRETNEKLFF.

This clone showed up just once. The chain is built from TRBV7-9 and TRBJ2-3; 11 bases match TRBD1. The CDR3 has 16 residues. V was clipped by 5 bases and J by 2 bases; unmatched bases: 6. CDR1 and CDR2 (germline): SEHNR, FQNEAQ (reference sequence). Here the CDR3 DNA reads TGTGCCAGCAGCCGCGGACAGGGGGCCTTCACAGATACGCAGTATTTT. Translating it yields CASSRGQGAFTDTQYF. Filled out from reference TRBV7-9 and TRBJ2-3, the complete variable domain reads DTGVSQNPRHKITKRGQNVTFRCDPISEHNRLYWYRQTLGQGPEFLTYFQNEAQLEKSRLLSDRFSAERPKGSFSTLEIQRTEQGDSAMYLCASSRGQGAFTDTQYFGPGTRLTVL.

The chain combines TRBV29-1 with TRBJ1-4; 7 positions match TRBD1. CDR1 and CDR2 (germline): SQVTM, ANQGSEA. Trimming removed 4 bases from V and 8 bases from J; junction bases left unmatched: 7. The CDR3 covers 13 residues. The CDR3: CSVGEQGSEKLFF. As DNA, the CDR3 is TGCAGCGTTGGGGAACAGGGGTCCGAAAAACTGTTTTTT.

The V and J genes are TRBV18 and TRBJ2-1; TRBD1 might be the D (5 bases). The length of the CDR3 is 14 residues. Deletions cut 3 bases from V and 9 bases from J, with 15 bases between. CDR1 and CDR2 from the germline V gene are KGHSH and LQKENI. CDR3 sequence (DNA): TGTGCCAGCTCACCGAAAAGGGGTGACGGTGAGCAGTTCTTC. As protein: CASSPKRGDGEQFF.

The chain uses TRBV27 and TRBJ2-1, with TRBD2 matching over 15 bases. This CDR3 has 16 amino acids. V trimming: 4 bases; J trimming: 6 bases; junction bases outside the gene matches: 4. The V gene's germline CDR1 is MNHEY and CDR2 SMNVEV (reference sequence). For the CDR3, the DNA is TGTGCCAGCAGTTCGCGGACTAGCGGGGGGGCCAATGAGCAGTTCTTC. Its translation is CASSSRTSGGANEQFF.

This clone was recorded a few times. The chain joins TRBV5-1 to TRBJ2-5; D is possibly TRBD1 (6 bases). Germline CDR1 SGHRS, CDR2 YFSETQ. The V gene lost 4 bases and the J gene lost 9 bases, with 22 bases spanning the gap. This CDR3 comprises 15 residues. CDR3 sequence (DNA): TGCGCCAGCAGCGTGGGGGCCTCCCCCGACAAGGCCCAGTACTTC. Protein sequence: CASSVGASPDKAQYF.

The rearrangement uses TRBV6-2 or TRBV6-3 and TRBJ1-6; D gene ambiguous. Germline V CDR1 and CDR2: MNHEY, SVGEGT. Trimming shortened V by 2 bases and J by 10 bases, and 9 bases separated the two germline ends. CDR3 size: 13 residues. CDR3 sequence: CASSYVARSPLHF. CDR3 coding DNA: TGTGCCAGCAGTTACGTGGCTAGATCACCCCTCCACTTT.

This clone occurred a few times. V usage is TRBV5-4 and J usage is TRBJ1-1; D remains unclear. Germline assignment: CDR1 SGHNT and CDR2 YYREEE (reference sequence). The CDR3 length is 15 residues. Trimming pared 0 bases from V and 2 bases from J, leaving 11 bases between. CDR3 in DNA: TGTGCCAGCAGCTTGGGATTAGCCTCAAACACTGAAGCTTTCTTT. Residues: CASSLGLASNTEAFF. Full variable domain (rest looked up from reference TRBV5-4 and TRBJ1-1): ETGVTQSPTHLIKTRGQQVTLRCSSQSGHNTVSWYQQALGQGPQFIFQYYREEENGRGNFPPRFSGLQFPNYSSELNVNALELDDSALYLCASSLGLASNTEAFFGQGTRLTVV.

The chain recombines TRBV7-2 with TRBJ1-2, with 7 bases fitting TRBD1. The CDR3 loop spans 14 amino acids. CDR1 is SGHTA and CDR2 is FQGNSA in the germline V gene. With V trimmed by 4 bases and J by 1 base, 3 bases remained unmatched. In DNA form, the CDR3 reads TGTGCCAGCAGCTCGACAGGGATTAACTATGGCTACACCTTC. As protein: CASSSTGINYGYTF.

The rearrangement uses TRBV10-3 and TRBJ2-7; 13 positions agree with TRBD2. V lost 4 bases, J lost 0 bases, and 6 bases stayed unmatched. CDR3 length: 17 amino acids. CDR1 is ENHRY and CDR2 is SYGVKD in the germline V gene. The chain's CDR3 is CAISAGLAGDLSYEQYF. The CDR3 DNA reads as TGTGCCATCAGTGCCGGACTAGCGGGAGACCTCTCCTACGAGCAGTACTTC.

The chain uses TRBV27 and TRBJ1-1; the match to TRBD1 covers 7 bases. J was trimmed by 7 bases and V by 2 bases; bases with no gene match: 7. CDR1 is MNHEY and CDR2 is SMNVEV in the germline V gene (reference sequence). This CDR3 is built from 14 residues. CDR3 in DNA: TGTGCCAGCAGTTTACGTTGGGCAGGGGGTGAAGCTTTCTTT. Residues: CASSLRWAGGEAFF.

The CDR3 here is CAWSTGGDNSPLHF. The CDR3 DNA follows: TGTGCCTGGAGTACGGGAGGTGATAATTCACCCCTCCACTTT. J is TRBJ1-6 and V is TRBV30; D call uncertain. V was pared by 2 bases and J by 5 bases, with 10 bases between. CDR3 length: 14 residues. Germline V CDR1 and CDR2: GTSNPN, SVGIG (reference sequence).

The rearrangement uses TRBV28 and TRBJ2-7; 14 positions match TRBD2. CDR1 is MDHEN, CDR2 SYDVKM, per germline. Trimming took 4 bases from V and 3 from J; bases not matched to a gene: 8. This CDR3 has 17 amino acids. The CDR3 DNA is TGTGCCAGCAGTTCCTACAAGGGGACTAGCGGGAGCTACGAGCAGTACTTC. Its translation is CASSSYKGTSGSYEQYF.

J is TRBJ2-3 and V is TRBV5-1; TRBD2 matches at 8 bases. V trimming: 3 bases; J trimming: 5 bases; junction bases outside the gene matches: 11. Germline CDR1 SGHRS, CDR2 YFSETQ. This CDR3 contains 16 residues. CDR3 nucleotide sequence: TGCGCCAGCAGCTCCGGGGGGGGACCTAAAGGAGATACGCAGTATTTT. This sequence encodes CASSSGGGPKGDTQYF.

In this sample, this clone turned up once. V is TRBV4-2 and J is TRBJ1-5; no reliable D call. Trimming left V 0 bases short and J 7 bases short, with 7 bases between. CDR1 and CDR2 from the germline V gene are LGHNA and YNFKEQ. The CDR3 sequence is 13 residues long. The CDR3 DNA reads TGTGCCAGCAGCCAAGACAGCGGGCAGCCCCAGCATTTT. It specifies CASSQDSGQPQHF.